This T cell receptor beta chain stems from a study of blood T cell repertoires in COVID-19 (dated by TCRdb to about 2020). Describing the broader study: The collaborator samples originated in the United States, Italy and Spain and spanned the acute and convalescent phases of COVID-19. The prospective study material was composed of cDNA or gDNA derived from T cells, B-cell-depleted T cells, or PBMCs. The repertoires were made available in a free public database intended to serve as a resource for research on the immune response to SARS-CoV-2. The samples were drawn from two sources: the first 160 participants of the ongoing ImmuneRACE study, and approximately 1,300 subjects contributed by 6 global collaborators. Where HLA class I and class II types were available, the types were taken from metadata supplied by the sample provider, not from assay-based typing. The dataset comprised deeply sampled blood TCRbeta repertoires from subjects exposed to, actively infected with, or recovered from COVID-19. A de-identified subject ID, COVID-19 status, age in years and sex were almost always included in the sample metadata. On the study overall, not on this receptor specifically: How much clinical and demographic metadata was included differed by source and by participant, and the metadata was provided uncurated.

TCRbeta CDR3 regions were amplified from genomic DNA by means of the immunoSEQ Assay, a bias-controlled multiplex PCR. The authors processed their data as follows. The number of nucleated cells in each sample was estimated by amplification of reference gene primers within the assay. To quantify the absolute abundance of each unique TCRbeta CDR3 rearrangement, sequence reads were collapsed and filtered. For each sample, productive Simpson clonality was calculated as the square root of Simpson's diversity index over productive rearrangements. TCRdb retrieved this table from immuneACCESS and kept in-frame rearrangements only. Not all clones are present; in checked studies, unresolved V genes account for under half, and no reason is known for the remainder. The V and J calls and clone size are taken from that table; D and trimming were inferred from the DNA. Across this sample there are some 70,000 clones, with more than 80% seen only once. Of the sample, approximately 2.7% falls within the top ten clones.

For CDR1 and CDR2, the germline V gene (reference sequence) lists MNHNY and SVGAGI. Counted from cysteine to phenylalanine, this CDR3 has 16 amino acids. Kept here is only the CDR3 DNA, which spans 48 bases and is read in frame from base 1. V is pared back by 0 bases and J by 5 bases, with 14 bases lying between the germline termini. Each collaborating institution followed its own protocols to collect whole blood in K2EDTA tubes. For TCRbeta analysis, collaborators shipped samples as frozen whole blood, isolated PBMCs, or DNA extracted from either of those sample types. With respect to this clone: Its antigen is still unknown. No clone much larger than this one lies a single base away; base qualities are absent.

The source material was peripheral blood. This receptor was obtained from a man aged 45 to 65 with acute or convalescent COVID-19. The receptor chain draws on TRBV6-6 and TRBJ2-1, and possibly TRBD2, on 5 matching bases. The nucleotides are TGTGCCAGCAGTTACTCGTCGCTAGCCGCCCACAATGAGCAGTTCTTC. This sequence encodes CASSYSSLAAHNEQFF.